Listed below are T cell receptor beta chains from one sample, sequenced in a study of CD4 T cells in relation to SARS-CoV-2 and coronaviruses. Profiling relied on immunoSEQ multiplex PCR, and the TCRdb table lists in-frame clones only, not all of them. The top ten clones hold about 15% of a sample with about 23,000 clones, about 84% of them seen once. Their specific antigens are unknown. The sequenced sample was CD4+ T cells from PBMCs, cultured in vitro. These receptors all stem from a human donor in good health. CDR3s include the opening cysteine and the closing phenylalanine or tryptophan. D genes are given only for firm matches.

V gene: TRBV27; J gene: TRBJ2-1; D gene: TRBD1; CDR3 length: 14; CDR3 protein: CATQGDRFVGRQFF
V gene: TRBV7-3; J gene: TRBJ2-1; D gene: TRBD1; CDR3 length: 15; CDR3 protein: CASSSFPTGVDEQFF
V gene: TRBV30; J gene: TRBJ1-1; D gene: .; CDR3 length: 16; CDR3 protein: CAWSGGRSLTHGEAFF
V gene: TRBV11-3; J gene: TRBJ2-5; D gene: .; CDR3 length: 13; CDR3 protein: CASSAGPGETQYF
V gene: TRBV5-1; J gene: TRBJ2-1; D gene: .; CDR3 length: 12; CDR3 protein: CASSFTHNEQFF
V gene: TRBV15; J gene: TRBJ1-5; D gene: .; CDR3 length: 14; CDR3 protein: CATSRETLRQPQHF
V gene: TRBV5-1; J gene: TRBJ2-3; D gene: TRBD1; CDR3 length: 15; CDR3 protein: CASSLPGTGGDTQYF
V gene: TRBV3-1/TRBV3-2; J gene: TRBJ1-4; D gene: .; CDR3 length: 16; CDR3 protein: CASSSGFGGTNEKLFF
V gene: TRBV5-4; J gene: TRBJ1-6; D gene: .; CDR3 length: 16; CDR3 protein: CASSVRGAGGNSPLHF
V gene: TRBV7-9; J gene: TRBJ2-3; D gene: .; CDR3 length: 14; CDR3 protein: CASSLGDYTDTQYF
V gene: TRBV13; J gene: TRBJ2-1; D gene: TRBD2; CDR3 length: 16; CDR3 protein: CASSLDSLAVNNEQFF
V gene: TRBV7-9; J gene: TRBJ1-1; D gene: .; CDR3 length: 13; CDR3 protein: CASSLDMNTEAFF
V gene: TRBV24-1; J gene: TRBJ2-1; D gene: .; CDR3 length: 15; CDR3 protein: CATSDLASSYNEQFF
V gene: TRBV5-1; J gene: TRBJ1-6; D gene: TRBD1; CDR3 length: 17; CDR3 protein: CASSLSGDRLDNSPLHF
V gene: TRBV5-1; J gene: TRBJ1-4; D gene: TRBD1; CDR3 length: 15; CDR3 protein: CASSWDSSTNEKLFF
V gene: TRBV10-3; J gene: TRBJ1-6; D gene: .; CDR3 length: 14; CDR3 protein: CAISEEVSNSPLHF
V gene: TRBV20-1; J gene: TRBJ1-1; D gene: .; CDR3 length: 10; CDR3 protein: CSARPGTLVF
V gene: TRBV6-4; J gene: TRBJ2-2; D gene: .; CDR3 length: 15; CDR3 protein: CASQASIAGAGELFF
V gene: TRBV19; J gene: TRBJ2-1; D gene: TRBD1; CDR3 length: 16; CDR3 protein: CASSTFRGSSYNEQFF
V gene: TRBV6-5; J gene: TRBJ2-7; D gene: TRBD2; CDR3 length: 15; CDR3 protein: CASSYSASGRYEQYF
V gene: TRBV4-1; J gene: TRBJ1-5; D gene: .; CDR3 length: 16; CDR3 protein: CASSPPGGASNQPQHF
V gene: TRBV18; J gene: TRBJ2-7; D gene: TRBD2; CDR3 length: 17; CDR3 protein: CASSPGLAGGPSYEQYF
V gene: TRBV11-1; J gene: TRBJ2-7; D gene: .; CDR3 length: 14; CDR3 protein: CASSPRGTQDEQYF
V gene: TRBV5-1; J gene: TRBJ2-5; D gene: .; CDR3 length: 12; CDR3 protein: CASSPTFETQYF
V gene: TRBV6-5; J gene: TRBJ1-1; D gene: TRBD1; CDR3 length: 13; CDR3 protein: CAAHRGMNTEAFF
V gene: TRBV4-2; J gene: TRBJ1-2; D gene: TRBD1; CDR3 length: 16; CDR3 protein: CASSQEIQGPSYGYTF
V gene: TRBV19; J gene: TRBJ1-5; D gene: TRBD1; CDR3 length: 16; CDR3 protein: CASSRDRGGSNQPQHF
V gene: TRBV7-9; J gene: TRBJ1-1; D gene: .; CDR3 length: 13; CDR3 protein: CASSPPAATEAFF
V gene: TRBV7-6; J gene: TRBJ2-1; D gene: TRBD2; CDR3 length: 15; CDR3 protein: CASSRGTIQDHEQFF
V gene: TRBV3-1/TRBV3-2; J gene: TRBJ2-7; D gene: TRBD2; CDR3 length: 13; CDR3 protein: CASSQGLAHEQYF
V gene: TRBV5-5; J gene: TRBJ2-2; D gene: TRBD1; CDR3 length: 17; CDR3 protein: CASSFYRDRENTGELFF
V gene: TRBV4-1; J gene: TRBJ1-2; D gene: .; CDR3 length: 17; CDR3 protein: CASSQDRGGGEDYGYTF
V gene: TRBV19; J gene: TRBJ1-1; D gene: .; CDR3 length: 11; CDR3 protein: CASSENTEAFF
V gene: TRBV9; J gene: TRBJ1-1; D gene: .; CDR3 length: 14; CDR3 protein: CASSAIQGYTEAFF
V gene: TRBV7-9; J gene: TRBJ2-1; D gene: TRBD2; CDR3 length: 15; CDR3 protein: CASSPDSGRYNEQFF
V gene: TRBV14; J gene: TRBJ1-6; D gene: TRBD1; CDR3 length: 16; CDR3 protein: CASSQVRTGGNSPLHF
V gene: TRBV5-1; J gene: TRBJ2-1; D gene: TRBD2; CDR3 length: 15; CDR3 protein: CASSIYTGTSGEQFF
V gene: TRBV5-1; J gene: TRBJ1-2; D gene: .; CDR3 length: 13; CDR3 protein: CASSLALNYGYTF
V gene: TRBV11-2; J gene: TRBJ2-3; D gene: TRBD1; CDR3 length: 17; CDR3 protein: CASSLVYGQASTDTQYF
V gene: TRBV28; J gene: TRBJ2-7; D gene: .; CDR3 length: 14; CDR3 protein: CASSRPGSYYEQYF
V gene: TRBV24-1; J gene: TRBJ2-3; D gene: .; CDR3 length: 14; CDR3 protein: CATRGAGAGDTQYF
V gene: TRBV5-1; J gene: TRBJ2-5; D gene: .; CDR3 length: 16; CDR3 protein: CASSLTRDSPQETQYF
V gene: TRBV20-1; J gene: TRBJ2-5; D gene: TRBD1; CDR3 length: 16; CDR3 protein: CSASWGTVPSGETQYF
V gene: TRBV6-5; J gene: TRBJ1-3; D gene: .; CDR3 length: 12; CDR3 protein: CASSYLEGTIYF
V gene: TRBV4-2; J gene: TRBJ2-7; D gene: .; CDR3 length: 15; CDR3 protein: CASSQDSRDPYEQYF
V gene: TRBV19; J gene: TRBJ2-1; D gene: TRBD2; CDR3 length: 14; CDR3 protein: CASSPGLADLEQFF
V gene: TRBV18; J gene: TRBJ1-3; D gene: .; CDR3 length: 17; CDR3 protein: CASSRRQDGSSGNTIYF
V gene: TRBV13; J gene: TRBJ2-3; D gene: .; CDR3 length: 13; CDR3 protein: CASSLQRGDTQYF
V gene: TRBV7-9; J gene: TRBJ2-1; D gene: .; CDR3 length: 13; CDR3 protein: CASSFSRANEQFF
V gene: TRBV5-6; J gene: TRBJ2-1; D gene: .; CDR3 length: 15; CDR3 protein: CASSLGQGHYNEQFF
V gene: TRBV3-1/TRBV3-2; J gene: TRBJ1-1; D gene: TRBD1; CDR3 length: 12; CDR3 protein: CATQDRGAEAFF
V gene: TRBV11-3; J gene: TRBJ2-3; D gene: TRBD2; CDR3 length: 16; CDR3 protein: CASSFSSGGFTDTQYF
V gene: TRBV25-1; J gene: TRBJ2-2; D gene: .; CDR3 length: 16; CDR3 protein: CASSESGKGNTGELFF
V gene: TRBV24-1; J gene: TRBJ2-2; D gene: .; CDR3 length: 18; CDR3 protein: CATSGGYGGGPNTGELFF
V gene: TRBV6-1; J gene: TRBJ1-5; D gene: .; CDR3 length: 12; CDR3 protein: CASSEGNQPQHF